This paragraph covers one TCR beta chain sequence. They ran version v3.0 of the immunoSEQ assay at survey level. The repertoire was sequenced with immunoSEQ multiplex PCR; TCRdb's copy has only in-frame clones and lacks some. Among tens of thousands of clones listed, 80% to 90% were seen once. This specimen comes from a study of long-term antiretroviral therapy in people with HIV. CDR3 size: 14 residues. The V segment lost 10 bases and the J segment 2 bases; nucleotides outside the gene matches: 7. Germline CDR1 and CDR2: SNHLY and FYNNEI. This chain links TRBV2 with TRBJ2-7; 11 bases are shared with TRBD2. This receptor was identified in a man aged 25 to 45 with HIV. The sample consisted of unsorted PBMCs, taken about 4.3 years after starting antiretroviral therapy. The CDR3 spells CATFSGRATYEQYF. The CDR3 nucleotides are TGTGCCACTTTTAGCGGGAGGGCCACCTACGAGCAGTACTTC.